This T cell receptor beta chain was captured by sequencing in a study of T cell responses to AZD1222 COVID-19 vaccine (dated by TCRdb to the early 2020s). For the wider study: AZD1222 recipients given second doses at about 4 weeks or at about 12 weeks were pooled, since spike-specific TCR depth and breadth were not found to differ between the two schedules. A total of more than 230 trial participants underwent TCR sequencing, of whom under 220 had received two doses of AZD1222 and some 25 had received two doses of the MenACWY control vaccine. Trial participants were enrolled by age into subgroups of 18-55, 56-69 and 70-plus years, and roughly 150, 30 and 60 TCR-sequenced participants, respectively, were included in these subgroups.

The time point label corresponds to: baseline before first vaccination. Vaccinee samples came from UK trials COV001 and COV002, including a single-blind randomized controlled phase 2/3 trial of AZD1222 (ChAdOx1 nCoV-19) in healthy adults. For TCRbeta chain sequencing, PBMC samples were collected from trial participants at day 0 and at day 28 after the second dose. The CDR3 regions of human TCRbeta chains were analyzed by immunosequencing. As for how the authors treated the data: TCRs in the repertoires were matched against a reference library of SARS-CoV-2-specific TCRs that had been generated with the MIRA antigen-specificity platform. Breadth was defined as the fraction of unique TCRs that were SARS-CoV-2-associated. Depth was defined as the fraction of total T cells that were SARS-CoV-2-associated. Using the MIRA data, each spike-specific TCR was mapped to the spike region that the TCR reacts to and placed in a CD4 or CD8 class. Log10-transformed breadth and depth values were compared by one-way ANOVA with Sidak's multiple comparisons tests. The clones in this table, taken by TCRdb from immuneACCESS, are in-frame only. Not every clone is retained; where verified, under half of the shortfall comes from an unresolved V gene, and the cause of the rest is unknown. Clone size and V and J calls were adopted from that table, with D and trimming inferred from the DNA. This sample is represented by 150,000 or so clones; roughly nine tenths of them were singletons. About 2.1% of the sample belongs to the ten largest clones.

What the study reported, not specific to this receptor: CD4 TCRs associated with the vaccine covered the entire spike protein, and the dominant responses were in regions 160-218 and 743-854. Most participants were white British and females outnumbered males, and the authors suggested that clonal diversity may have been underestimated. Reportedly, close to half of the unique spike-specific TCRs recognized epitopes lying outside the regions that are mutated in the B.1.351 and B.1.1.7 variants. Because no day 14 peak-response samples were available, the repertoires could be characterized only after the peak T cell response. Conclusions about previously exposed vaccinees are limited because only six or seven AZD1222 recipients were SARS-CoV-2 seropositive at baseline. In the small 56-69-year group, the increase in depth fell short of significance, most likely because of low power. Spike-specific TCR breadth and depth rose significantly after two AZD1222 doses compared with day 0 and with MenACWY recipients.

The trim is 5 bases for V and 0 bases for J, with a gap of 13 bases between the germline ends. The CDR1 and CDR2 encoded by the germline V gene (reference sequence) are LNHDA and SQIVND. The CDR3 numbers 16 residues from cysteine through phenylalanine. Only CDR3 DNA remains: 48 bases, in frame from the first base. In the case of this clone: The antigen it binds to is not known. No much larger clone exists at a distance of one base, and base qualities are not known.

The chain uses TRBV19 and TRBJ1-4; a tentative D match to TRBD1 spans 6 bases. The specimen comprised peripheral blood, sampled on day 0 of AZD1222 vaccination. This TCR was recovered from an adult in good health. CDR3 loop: CASSPWTDATNEKLFF. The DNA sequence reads TGTGCCAGTAGTCCATGGACAGATGCAACTAATGAAAAACTGTTTTTT. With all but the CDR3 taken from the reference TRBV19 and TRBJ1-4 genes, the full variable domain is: DGGITQSPKYLFRKEGQNVTLSCEQNLNHDAMYWYRQDPGQGLRLIYYSQIVNDFQKGDIAEGYSVSREKKESFPLTVTSAQKNPTAFYLCASSPWTDATNEKLFFGSGTQLSVL.